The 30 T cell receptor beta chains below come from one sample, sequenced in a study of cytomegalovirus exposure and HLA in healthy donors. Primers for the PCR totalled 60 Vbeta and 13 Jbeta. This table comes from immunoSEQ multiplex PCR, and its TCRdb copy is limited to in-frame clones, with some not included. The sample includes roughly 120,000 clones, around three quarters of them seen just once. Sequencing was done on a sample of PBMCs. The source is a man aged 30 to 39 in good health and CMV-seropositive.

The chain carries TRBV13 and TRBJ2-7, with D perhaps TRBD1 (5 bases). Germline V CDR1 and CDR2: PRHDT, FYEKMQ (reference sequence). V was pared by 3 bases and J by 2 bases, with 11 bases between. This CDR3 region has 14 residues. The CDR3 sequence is CASSLSRETYEQYF. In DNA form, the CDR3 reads TGTGCCAGCAGCTTGAGCAGGGAAACCTACGAGCAGTACTTC.

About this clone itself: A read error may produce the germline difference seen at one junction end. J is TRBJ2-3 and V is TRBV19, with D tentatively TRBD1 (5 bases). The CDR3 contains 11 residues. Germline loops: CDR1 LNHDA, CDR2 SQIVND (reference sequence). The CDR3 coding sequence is TGTGCCAGTAGTGAGACAGAGACGCAGTATTTT. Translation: CASSETETQYF. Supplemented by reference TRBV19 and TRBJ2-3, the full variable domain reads DGGITQSPKYLFRKEGQNVTLSCEQNLNHDAMYWYRQDPGQGLRLIYYSQIVNDFQKGDIAEGYSVSREKKESFPLTVTSAQKNPTAFYLCASSETETQYFGPGTRLTVL.

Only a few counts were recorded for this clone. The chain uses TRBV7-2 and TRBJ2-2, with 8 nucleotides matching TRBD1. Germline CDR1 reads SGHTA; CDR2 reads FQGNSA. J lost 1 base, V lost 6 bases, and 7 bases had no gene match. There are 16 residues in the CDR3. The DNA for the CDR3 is TGTGCCAGCAGAAAAACCGGGACAGGGAACACCGGGGAGCTGTTTTTT. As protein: CASRKTGTGNTGELFF.

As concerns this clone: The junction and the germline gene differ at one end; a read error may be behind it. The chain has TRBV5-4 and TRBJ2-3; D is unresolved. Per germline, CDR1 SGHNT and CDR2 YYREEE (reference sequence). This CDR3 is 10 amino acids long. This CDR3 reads CPAYTDTQYF. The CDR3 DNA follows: TGCCCTGCCTACACAGATACGCAGTATTTT.

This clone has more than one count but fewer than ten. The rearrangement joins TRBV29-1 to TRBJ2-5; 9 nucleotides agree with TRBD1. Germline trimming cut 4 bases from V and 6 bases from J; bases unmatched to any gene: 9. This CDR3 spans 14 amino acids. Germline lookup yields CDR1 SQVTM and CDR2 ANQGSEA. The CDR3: CSVGRGTGTQTQYF. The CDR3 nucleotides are TGCAGCGTTGGTCGTGGGACAGGGACTCAGACCCAGTACTTC.

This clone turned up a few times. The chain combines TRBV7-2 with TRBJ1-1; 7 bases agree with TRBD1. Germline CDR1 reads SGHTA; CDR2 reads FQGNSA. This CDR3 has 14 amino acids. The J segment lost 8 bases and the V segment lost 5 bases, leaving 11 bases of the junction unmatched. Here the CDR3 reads CASSQYRGSTEAFF. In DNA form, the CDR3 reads TGTGCCAGCAGCCAATACAGGGGCTCCACCGAAGCTTTCTTT. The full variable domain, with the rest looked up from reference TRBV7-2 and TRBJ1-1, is GAGVSQSPSNKVTEKGKDVELRCDPISGHTALYWYRQSLGQGLEFLIYFQGNSAPDKSGLPSDRFSAERTGGSVSTLTIQRTQQEDSAVYLCASSQYRGSTEAFFGQGTRLTVV.

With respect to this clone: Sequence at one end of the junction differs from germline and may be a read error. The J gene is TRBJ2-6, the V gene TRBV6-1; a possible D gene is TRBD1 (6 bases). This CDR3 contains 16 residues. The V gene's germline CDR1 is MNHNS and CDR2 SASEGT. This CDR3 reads CASSDIQGSGANGLTF. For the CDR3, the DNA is TGTGCCAGCAGTGACATACAGGGCTCTGGGGCCAACGGCCTGACTTTC.

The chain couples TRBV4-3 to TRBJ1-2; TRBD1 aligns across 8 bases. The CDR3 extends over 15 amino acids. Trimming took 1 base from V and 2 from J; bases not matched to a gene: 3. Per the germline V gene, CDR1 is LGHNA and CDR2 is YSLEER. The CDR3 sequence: CASSQGWTGNYGYTF. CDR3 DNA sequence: TGCGCCAGCAGCCAAGGGTGGACAGGGAACTATGGCTACACCTTC.

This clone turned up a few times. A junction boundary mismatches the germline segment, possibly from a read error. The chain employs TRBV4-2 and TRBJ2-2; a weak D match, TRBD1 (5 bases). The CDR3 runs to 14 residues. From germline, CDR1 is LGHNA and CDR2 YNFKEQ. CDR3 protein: CASTQRGDTGELFF. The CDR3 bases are TGTGCCAGCACCCAAAGGGGTGACACCGGGGAGCTGTTTTTT.

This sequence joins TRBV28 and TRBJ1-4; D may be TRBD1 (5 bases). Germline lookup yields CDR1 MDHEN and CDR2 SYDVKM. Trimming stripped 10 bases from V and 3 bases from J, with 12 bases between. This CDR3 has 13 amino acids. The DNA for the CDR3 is TGTGCCACCCAGACAGTTCCTAATGAAAAACTGTTTTTT. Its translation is CATQTVPNEKLFF.

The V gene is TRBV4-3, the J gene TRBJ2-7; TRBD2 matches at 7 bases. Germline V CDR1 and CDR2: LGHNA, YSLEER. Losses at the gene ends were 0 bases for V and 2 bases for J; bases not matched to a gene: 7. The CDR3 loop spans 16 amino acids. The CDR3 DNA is TGCGCCAGCAGCCAAGATCTTTCTAGCGGAGCCTACGAGCAGTACTTC. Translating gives CASSQDLSSGAYEQYF.

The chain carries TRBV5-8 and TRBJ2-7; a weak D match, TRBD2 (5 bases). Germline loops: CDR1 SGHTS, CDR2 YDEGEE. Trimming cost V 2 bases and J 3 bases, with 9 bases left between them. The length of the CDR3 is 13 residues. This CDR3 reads CASSFRDFYEQYF. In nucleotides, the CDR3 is TGTGCCAGCAGCTTCCGGGATTTCTACGAGCAGTACTTC.

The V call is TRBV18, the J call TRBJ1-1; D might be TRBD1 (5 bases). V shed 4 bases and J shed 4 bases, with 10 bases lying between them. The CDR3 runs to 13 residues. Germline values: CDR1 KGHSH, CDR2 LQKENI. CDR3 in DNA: TGTGCCAGCTCACTGCGGGGGATCACTGAAGCTTTCTTT. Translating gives CASSLRGITEAFF. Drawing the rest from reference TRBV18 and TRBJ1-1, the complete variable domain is NAGVMQNPRHLVRRRGQEARLRCSPMKGHSHVYWYRQLPEEGLKFMVYLQKENIIDESGMPKERFSAEFPKEGPSILRIQQVVRGDSAAYFCASSLRGITEAFFGQGTRLTVV.

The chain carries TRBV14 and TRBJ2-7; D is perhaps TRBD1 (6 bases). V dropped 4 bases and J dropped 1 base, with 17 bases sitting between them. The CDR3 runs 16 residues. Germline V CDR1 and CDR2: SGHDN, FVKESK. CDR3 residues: CASSLGIRTASYEQYF. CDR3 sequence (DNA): TGTGCCAGCAGCCTGGGTATAAGGACAGCTTCCTACGAGCAGTACTTC.

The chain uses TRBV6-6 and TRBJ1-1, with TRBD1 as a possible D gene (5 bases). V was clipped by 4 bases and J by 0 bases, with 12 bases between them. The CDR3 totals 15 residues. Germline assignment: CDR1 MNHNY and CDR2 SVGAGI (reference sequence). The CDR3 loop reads CASSLRGGVNTEAFF. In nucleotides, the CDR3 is TGTGCCAGCAGTTTGCGTGGAGGGGTGAACACTGAAGCTTTCTTT.

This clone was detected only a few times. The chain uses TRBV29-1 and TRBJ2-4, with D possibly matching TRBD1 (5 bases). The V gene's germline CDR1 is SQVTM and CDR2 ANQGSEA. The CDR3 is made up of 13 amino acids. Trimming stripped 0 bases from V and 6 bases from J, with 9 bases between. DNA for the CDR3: TGCAGCGTTGAAGAAAGGCAGGGAAACATTCAGTACTTC. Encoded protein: CSVEERQGNIQYF.

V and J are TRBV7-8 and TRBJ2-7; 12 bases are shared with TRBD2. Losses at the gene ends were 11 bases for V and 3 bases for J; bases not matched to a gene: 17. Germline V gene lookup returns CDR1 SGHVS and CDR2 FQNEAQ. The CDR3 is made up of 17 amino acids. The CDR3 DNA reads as TGTGCCGTATCCGGGACTAGCGGGCCAGGAGTAGACTACGAGCAGTACTTC. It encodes CAVSGTSGPGVDYEQYF.

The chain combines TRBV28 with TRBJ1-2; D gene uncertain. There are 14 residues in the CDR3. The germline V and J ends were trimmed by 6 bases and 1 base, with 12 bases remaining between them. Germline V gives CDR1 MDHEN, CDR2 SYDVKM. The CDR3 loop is CASSDRRGNYGYTF. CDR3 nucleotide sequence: TGTGCCAGCAGCGATCGTCGGGGTAACTATGGCTACACCTTC.

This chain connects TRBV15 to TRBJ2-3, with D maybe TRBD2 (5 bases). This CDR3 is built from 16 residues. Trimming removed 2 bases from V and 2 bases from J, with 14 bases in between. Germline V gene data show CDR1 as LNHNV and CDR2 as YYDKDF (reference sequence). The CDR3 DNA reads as TGTGCCACCAGCAGAAAAACTACAGCGGTCACAGATACGCAGTATTTT. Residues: CATSRKTTAVTDTQYF. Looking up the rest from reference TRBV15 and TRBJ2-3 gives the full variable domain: DAMVIQNPRYQVTQFGKPVTLSCSQTLNHNVMYWYQQKSSQAPKLLFHYYDKDFNNEADTPDNFQSRRPNTSFCFLDIRSPGLGDTAMYLCATSRKTTAVTDTQYFGPGTRLTVL.

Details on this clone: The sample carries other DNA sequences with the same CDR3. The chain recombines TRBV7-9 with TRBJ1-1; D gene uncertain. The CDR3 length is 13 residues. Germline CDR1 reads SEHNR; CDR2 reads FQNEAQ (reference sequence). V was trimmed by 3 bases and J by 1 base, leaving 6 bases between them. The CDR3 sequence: CASSLQANTEAFF. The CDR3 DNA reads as TGTGCCAGCAGCTTGCAGGCGAACACTGAAGCTTTCTTT. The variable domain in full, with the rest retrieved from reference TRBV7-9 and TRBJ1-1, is DTGVSQNPRHKITKRGQNVTFRCDPISEHNRLYWYRQTLGQGPEFLTYFQNEAQLEKSRLLSDRFSAERPKGSFSTLEIQRTEQGDSAMYLCASSLQANTEAFFGQGTRLTVV.

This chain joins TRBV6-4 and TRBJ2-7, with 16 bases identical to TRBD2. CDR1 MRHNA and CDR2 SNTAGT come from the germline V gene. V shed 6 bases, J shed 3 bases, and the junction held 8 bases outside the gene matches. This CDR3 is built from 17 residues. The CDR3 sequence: CASRGTSGRVQNYEQYF. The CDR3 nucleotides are TGTGCCAGCAGGGGGACTAGCGGGAGGGTCCAGAACTACGAGCAGTACTTC.

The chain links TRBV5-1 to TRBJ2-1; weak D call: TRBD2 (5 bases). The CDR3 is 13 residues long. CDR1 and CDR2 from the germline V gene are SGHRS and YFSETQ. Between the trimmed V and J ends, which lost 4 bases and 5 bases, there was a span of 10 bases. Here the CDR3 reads CASSGGPNNEQFF. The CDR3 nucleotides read TGCGCCAGCAGCGGCGGGCCGAACAATGAGCAGTTCTTC.

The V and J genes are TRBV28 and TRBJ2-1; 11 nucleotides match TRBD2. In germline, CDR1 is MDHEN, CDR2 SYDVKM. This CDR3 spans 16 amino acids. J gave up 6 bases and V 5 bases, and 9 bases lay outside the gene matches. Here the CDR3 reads CASSALGLAGGNEQFF. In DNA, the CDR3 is TGTGCCAGCAGTGCCCTCGGACTAGCGGGTGGCAATGAGCAGTTCTTC.

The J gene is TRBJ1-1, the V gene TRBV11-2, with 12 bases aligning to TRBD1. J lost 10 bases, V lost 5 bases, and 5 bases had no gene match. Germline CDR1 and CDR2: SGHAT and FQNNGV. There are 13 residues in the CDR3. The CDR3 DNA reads TGTGCCAGCAGCCGGGACAGGGGGCAAGGAGCTTTCTTT. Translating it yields CASSRDRGQGAFF.

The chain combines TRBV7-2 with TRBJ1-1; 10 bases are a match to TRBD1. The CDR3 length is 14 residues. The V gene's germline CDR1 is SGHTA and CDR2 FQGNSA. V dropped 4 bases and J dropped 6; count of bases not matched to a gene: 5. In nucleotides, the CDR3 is TGTGCCAGCAGCTGGCGACAGGGGGCCCCTGAAGCTTTCTTT. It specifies CASSWRQGAPEAFF.

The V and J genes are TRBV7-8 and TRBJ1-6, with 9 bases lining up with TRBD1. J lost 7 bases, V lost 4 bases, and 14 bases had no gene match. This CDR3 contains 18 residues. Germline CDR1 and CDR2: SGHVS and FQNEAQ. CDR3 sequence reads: CASSSGTGFDQFNSPLHF. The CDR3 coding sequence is TGTGCCAGCAGCTCTGGGACAGGGTTCGATCAATTCAATTCACCCCTCCACTTT.

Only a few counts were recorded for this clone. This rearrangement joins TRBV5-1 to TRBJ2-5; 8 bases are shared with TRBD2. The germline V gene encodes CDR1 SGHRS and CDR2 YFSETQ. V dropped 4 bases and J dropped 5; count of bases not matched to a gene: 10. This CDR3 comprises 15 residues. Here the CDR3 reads CASSRLSGSGETQYF. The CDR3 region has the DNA TGCGCCAGCAGCCGATTAAGCGGGAGCGGGGAGACCCAGTACTTC.

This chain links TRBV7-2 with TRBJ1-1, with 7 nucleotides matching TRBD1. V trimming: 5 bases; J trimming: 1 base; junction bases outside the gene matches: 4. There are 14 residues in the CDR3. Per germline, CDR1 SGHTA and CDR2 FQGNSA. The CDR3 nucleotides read TGTGCCAGCAGCCCAGGGACAGCGAACACTGAAGCTTTCTTT. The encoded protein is CASSPGTANTEAFF.

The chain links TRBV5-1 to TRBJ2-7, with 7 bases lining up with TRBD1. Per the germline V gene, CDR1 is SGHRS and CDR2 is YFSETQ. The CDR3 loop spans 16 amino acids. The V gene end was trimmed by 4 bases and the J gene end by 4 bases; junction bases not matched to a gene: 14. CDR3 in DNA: TGCGCCAGCAGCCCGAGCCTATCAGACAGGGTTTACGAGCAGTACTTC. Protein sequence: CASSPSLSDRVYEQYF.

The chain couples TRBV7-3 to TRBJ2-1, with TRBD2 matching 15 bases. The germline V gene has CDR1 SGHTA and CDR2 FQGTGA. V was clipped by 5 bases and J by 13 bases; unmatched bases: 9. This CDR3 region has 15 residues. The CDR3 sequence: CASSTGTSGGQVQFF. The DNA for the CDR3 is TGTGCCAGCAGCACGGGGACTAGCGGGGGGCAGGTACAGTTCTTC.